The T cell receptor beta chain under discussion was sequenced for a study of shared clonotypes between healthy human individuals. The CDR3 length is 16 residues. V lost 4 bases to trimming and J lost 3 bases; unmatched junction nucleotides: 8. Per the germline V gene, CDR1 is MGHRA and CDR2 is YSYEKL. Every subset had its genomic DNA shared out evenly among several immunoSEQ plates. Clones were read by immunoSEQ multiplex PCR, and TCRdb kept only the in-frame ones, dropping some. The data hold 2 million to 2.5 million clones, with 90% to 95% observed a single time. On this clone: Its cognate antigen is unknown.

Broader study findings: The represented genetic and exposure-history diversity was limited by the small number of donors.

Positively selected for CCR7, the CD45RO-negative cells used as naive CD8 cells excluded terminally differentiated effector memory CD45RA+ cells. The chain recombines TRBV4-1 with TRBJ2-3, with 9 bases that match TRBD2. Sequenced input: naive CD8+ T cells from PBMCs. The source is a man younger than 35 in good health. Some clones in this sample may be carry-over from other donors' samples. CDR3 residues: CASSPGTSIRTDTQYF. In DNA form, the CDR3 reads TGCGCCAGCAGCCCAGGGACTAGCATTAGAACAGATACGCAGTATTTT.